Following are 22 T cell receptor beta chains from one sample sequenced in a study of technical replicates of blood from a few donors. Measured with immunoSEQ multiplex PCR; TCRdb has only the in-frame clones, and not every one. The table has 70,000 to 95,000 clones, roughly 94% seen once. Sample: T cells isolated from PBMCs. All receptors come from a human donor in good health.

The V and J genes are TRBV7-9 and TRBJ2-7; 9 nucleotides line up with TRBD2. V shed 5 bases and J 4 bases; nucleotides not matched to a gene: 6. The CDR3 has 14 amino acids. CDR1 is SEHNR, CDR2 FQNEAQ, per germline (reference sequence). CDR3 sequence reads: CASSLDSGRYEQYF. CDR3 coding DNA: TGTGCCAGCAGCCTCGACAGCGGGAGGTACGAGCAGTACTTC.

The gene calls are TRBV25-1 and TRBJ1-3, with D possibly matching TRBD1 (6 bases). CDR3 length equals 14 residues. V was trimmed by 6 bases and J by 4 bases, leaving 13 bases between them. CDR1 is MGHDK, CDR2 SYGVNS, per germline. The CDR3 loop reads CASSHGGAGNTIYF. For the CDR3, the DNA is TGTGCCAGCAGCCATGGGGGCGCAGGAAACACCATATATTTT.

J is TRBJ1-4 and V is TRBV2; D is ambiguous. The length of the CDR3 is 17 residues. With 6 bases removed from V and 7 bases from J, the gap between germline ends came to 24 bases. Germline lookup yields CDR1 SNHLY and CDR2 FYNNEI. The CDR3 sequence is CASRTTNSNTGFEKLFF. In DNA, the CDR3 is TGTGCCAGCAGGACCACTAACTCGAATACCGGGTTTGAAAAACTGTTTTTT.

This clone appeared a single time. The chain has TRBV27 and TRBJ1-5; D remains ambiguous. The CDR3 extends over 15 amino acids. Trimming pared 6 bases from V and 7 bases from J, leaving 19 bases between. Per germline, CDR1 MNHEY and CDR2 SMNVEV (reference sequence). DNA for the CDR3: TGTGCCAGCAGAAAACGAGGGATCCTAACCCAGCCCCAGCATTTT. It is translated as CASRKRGILTQPQHF.

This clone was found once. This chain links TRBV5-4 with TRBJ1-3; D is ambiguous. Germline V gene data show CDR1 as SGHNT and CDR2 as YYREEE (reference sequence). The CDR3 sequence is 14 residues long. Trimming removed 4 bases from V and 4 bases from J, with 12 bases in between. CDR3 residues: CASSDRTAGNTIYF. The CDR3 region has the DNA TGTGCCAGCAGCGACCGCACAGCCGGAAACACCATATATTTT.

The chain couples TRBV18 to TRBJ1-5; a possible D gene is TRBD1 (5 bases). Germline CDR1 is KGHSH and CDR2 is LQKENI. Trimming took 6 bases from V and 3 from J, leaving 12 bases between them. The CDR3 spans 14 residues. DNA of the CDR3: TGTGCCAGCTCCCCCGGAGGGGACAATCAGCCCCAGCATTTT. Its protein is CASSPGGDNQPQHF.

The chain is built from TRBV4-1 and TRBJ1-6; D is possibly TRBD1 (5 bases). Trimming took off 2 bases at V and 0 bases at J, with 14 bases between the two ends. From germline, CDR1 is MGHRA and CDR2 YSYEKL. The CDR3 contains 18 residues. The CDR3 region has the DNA TGCGCCAGCAGCCAACCGCCCGACAGCAGCTCCTATAATTCACCCCTCCACTTT. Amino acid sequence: CASSQPPDSSSYNSPLHF.

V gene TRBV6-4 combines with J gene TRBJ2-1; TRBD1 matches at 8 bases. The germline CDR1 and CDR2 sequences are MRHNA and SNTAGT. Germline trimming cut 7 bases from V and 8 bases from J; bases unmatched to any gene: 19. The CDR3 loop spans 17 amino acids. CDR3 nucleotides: TGTGCCAGCATCACCTCCGGGACAGGCTTGGCAGGGGATGAGCAGTTCTTC. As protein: CASITSGTGLAGDEQFF.

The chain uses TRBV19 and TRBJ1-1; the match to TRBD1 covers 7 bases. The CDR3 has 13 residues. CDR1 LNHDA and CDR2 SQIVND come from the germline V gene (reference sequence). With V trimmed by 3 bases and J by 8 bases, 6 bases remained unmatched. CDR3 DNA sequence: TGTGCCAGTAGTATTGCGGACAGGACGGAAGCTTTCTTT. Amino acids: CASSIADRTEAFF.

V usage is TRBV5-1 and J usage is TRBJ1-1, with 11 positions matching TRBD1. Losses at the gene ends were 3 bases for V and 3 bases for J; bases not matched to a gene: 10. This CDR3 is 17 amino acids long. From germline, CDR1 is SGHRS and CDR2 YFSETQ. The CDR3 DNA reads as TGCGCCAGCAGCTCCATTGGACAGGGGGCCGGAGACACTGAAGCTTTCTTT. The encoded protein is CASSSIGQGAGDTEAFF.

The CDR3 spells CASSQTGGQFF. The DNA of the CDR3 is TGTGCCAGCAGTCAAACAGGGGGACAGTTCTTC. The chain couples TRBV6-6 to TRBJ2-1; 8 bases are shared with TRBD1. Germline trimming cut 5 bases from V and 13 bases from J; bases unmatched to any gene: 4. The length of the CDR3 is 11 residues. Germline V lookup: CDR1 MNHNY, CDR2 SVGAGI (reference sequence).

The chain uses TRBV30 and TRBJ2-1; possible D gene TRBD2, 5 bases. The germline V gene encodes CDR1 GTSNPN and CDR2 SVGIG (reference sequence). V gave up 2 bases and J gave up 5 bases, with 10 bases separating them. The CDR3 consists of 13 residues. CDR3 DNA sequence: TGTGCCTGGAGTAGCGGAGGAGACAATGAGCAGTTCTTC. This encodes CAWSSGGDNEQFF.

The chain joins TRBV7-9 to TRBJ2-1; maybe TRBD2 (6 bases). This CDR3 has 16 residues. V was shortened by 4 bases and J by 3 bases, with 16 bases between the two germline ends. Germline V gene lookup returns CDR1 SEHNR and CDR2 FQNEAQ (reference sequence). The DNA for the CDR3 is TGTGCCAGCAGCTCTCACCGGGAGACCTTCTACAATGAGCAGTTCTTC. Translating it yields CASSSHRETFYNEQFF.

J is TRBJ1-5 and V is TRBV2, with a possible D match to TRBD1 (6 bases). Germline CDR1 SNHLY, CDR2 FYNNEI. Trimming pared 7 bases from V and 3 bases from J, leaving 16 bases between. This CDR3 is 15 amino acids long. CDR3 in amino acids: CASNVQDSYNQPQHF. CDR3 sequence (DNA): TGTGCCAGCAACGTCCAGGACAGCTACAATCAGCCCCAGCATTTT.

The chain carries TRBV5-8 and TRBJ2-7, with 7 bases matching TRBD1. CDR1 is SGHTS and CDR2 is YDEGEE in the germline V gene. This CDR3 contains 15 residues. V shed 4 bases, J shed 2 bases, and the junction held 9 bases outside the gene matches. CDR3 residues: CASSRGQPETYEQYF. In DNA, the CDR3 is TGTGCCAGCAGCCGGGGACAGCCTGAAACCTACGAGCAGTACTTC.

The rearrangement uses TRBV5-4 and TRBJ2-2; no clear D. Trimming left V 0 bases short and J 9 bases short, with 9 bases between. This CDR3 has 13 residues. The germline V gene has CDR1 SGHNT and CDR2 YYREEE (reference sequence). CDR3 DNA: TGTGCCAGCAGCTTGGATCGACACCGGGAGCTGTTTTTT. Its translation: CASSLDRHRELFF.

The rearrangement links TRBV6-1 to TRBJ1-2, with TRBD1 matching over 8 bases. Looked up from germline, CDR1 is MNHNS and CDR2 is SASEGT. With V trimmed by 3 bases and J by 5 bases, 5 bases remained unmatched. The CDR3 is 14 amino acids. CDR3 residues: CASSDFGQGYGYTF. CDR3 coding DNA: TGTGCCAGCAGTGACTTCGGACAGGGTTATGGCTACACCTTC.

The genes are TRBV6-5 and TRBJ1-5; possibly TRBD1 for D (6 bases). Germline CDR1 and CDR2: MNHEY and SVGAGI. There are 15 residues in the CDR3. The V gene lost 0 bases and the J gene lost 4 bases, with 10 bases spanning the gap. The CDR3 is CASSYSNRVNQPQHF. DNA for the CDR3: TGTGCCAGCAGTTACTCGAACAGGGTGAATCAGCCCCAGCATTTT.

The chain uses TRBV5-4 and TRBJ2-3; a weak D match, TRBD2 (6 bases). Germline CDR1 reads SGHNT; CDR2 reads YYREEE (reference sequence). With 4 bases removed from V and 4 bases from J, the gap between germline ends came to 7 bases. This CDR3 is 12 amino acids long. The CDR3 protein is CASSRDSDTQYF. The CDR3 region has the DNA TGTGCCAGCAGCCGGGACTCAGATACGCAGTATTTT.

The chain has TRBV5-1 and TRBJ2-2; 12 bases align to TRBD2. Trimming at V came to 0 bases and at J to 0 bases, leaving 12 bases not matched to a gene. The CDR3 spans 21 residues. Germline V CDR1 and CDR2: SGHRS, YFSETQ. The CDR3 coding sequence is TGCGCCAGCAGCTTGGCCAAGAGGGCTAGCGGGAGGGCCACGAACACCGGGGAGCTGTTTTTT. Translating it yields CASSLAKRASGRATNTGELFF.

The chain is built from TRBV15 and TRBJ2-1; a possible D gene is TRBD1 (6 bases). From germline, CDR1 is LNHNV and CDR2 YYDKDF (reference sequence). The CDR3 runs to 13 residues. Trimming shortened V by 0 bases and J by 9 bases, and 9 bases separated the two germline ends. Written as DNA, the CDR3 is TGTGCCACCAGCAGAGACCTGGGGGCTGAGCAGTTCTTC. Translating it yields CATSRDLGAEQFF.

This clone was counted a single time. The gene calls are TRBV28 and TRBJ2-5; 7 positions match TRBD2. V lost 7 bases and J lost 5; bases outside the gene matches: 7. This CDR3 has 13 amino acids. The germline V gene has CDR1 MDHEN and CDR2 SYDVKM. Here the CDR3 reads CASTMGREETQYF. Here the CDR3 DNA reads TGTGCCAGCACAATGGGGAGGGAGGAGACCCAGTACTTC.